The 21 T cell receptor beta chains below come from one sample, sequenced in a study of regulatory and conventional T cells in RAG deficiency. The assay was immunoSEQ multiplex PCR, and TCRdb's table has in-frame clones only and misses some. The data hold 500 or so clones, with under 85% observed a single time. Blood CD4+ CD25-high CD127-low regulatory T cells supplied the genomic DNA template. The sequenced sample was Tregs sorted from blood. All receptors derive from a human donor with RAG deficiency presenting as severe combined immunodeficiency.

This chain uses TRBV9 with TRBJ1-2; weak D call: TRBD1 (6 bases). Germline assignment: CDR1 SGDLS and CDR2 YYNGEE. Trimming removed 3 bases at V and 9 bases at J, with 15 bases between. The CDR3 is 13 amino acids. In nucleotides, the CDR3 is TGTGCCAGCAGCGCAGCTCAGGGGAGACGCTACACCTTC. This gives the protein CASSAAQGRRYTF.

The chain is built from TRBV5-1 and TRBJ1-4; possibly TRBD1 for D (5 bases). This CDR3 is 14 amino acids long. Deletions cut 4 bases from V and 8 bases from J, with 15 bases between. Germline V gene lookup returns CDR1 SGHRS and CDR2 YFSETQ. In DNA form, the CDR3 reads TGCGCCAGCAGCCGGGGCCCCCCGGAGGAAAAACTGTTTTTT. This codes for CASSRGPPEEKLFF.

The chain has TRBV2 and TRBJ1-1; the D gene is possibly TRBD1 (6 bases). This CDR3 has 13 amino acids. V was clipped by 10 bases and J by 0 bases, with 12 bases between them. In germline, CDR1 is SNHLY, CDR2 FYNNEI. CDR3 nucleotides: TGTGCCAAAGGACAGCTTATGAACACTGAAGCTTTCTTT. It translates to CAKGQLMNTEAFF.

The chain uses TRBV27 and TRBJ2-3, with 12 bases lining up with TRBD2. Germline assignment: CDR1 MNHEY and CDR2 SMNVEV (reference sequence). CDR3 size: 13 residues. V lost 8 bases and J lost 9; bases outside the gene matches: 6. CDR3 sequence reads: CASRTSGGRTQYF. Here the CDR3 DNA reads TGTGCCAGCCGTACTAGCGGGGGGAGGACGCAGTATTTT.

The V call is TRBV6-5, the J call TRBJ1-1, with D uncertain. CDR1 is MNHEY and CDR2 is SVGAGI in the germline V gene. With 1 base removed from V and 7 bases from J, the gap between germline ends came to 4 bases. The CDR3 extends over 11 amino acids. The CDR3 nucleotides read TGTGCCAGCAGTTACTGGGGTGAAGCTTTCTTT. Amino acids: CASSYWGEAFF.

V is TRBV5-4 and J is TRBJ1-2, with 7 positions matching TRBD1. This CDR3 has 14 amino acids. Germline V lookup: CDR1 SGHNT, CDR2 YYREEE (reference sequence). The junction had 3 bases not matched to a gene; V was cut back by 2 bases and J by 2 bases. The CDR3: CASSFPGGNYGYTF. CDR3 in DNA: TGTGCCAGCAGCTTTCCAGGGGGGAACTATGGCTACACCTTC.

V gene TRBV21-1 combines with J gene TRBJ1-6. TRBV21-1 is a recognized pseudogene. The CDR3 sequence is 18 residues long. Here the CDR3 DNA reads TGTGCCAGCAGTGGCTGGATAGCTACACATACTCATAATTCACCCCTCCACTTT. Its protein product is CASSGWIATHTHNSPLHF.

V is TRBV7-2 and J is TRBJ1-1, with 8 bases matching TRBD1. V was pared by 6 bases and J by 4 bases, with 4 bases of the junction left unmatched. The CDR3 is 13 amino acids. Germline V gene data show CDR1 as SGHTA and CDR2 as FQGNSA. The CDR3 nucleotides are TGTGCCAGCAGTCCAGGGGGCATCACTGAAGCTTTCTTT. Translated, it gives CASSPGGITEAFF. Variable domain in full (rest from reference TRBV7-2 and TRBJ1-1): GAGVSQSPSNKVTEKGKDVELRCDPISGHTALYWYRQSLGQGLEFLIYFQGNSAPDKSGLPSDRFSAERTGGSVSTLTIQRTQQEDSAVYLCASSPGGITEAFFGQGTRLTVV.

The chain joins TRBV6-5 to TRBJ1-5; D might be TRBD1 (6 bases). Per the germline V gene, CDR1 is MNHEY and CDR2 is SVGAGI. There are 16 residues in the CDR3. Deletions cut 2 bases from V and 9 bases from J, with 20 bases between. The CDR3 spells CASSYRQGTSPRPQHF. CDR3 sequence (DNA): TGTGCCAGCAGTTACAGGCAGGGGACATCCCCCCGGCCCCAGCATTTT.

This clone was observed a single time. V and J are TRBV15 and TRBJ2-6; D is undetermined. V was cut by 5 bases and J by 5 bases, with 25 bases left in between. This CDR3 spans 19 amino acids. CDR1 is LNHNV, CDR2 YYDKDF, per germline (reference sequence). The CDR3 is CATSEIPRCDKSRANVLTF. CDR3 nucleotide sequence: TGTGCCACCAGCGAAATTCCAAGGTGTGACAAAAGTCGGGCCAACGTCCTGACTTTC.

The gene calls are TRBV5-1 and TRBJ1-6, with no clear D. With 5 bases removed from V and 8 bases from J, the gap between germline ends came to 14 bases. This CDR3 contains 14 residues. CDR1 SGHRS and CDR2 YFSETQ come from the germline V gene. This CDR3 reads CASRGRIAYSPLHF. In nucleotides, the CDR3 is TGCGCCAGCAGAGGGAGAATCGCCTATTCACCCCTCCACTTT.

V usage is TRBV10-1 and J usage is TRBJ1-6; TRBD1 matches at 8 bases. V dropped 6 bases and J dropped 9; count of bases not matched to a gene: 7. The CDR3 sequence is 14 residues long. Germline CDR1 WNHNN, CDR2 SYGVQD (reference sequence). The DNA for the CDR3 is TGCGCCAGCAGCGCCGGGACAGGAGGTTCACCCCTCCACTTT. The encoded protein is CASSAGTGGSPLHF.

This clone was observed a few times. J is TRBJ1-5 and V is TRBV19; D may be TRBD1 (5 bases). The germline gives CDR1 LNHDA, CDR2 SQIVND (reference sequence). Deletions cut 1 base from V and 2 bases from J, with 6 bases between. The CDR3 has 14 residues. CDR3 in amino acids: CASSIVGGNQPQHF. As DNA, the CDR3 is TGTGCCAGTAGTATAGTAGGGGGCAATCAGCCCCAGCATTTT.

The V gene is TRBV11-2, the J gene TRBJ1-4; 9 bases fit TRBD1. CDR1 is SGHAT and CDR2 is FQNNGV in the germline V gene. With 3 bases clipped from V and 6 bases from J, the junction kept 2 bases outside the gene matches. The CDR3 has 14 residues. In DNA form, the CDR3 reads TGTGCCAGCAGCTTGGACAGGGGCGATGAAAAACTGTTTTTT. Translation gives CASSLDRGDEKLFF.

The chain links TRBV11-3 to TRBJ2-7; 10 nucleotides align to TRBD2. The CDR3 has 14 amino acids. The germline gives CDR1 SGHNT, CDR2 YENEEA. Trimming took 1 base from V and 6 from J; bases not matched to a gene: 3. The CDR3 protein is CASSLGLAGGEQYF. The CDR3 DNA reads TGTGCCAGCAGCTTAGGACTAGCGGGTGGCGAGCAGTACTTC.

The chain recombines TRBV27 with TRBJ2-7, with D maybe TRBD1 (5 bases). V lost 11 bases and J lost 6, with 11 bases in between. Germline V lookup: CDR1 MNHEY, CDR2 SMNVEV (reference sequence). The CDR3 has 10 residues. The CDR3: CASQRGEQYF. CDR3 in DNA: TGTGCCTCCCAAAGGGGCGAGCAGTACTTC.

The V call is TRBV5-6, the J call TRBJ1-2; D possibly corresponds to TRBD1 (5 bases). Germline-derived CDR1 and CDR2 are SGHDT and YYEEEE. V shed 3 bases and J shed 4 bases, with 10 bases lying between them. There are 13 residues in the CDR3. The CDR3 sequence is CASSSGRLYGYTF. The CDR3 nucleotides are TGTGCCAGCAGCTCGGGACGGCTCTATGGCTACACCTTC.

The chain carries TRBV27 and TRBJ1-1, with TRBD1 as a possible D gene (5 bases). CDR1 and CDR2 from the germline V gene are MNHEY and SMNVEV (reference sequence). The CDR3 covers 16 residues. The V end lost 5 bases, the J end lost 0 bases, and 16 bases lay between the germline ends. The CDR3 region has the DNA TGTGCCAGCAGTCACAAGTGGGGGAACATGAACACTGAAGCTTTCTTT. This gives the protein CASSHKWGNMNTEAFF.

This clone was found a few times. V gene TRBV21-1 combines with J gene TRBJ1-3. TRBV21-1 is recorded as a pseudogene. CDR3 length: 17 residues. Here the CDR3 reads CASSSELATTARNTIYF. The CDR3, as DNA: TGTGCCAGCAGCAGTGAATTAGCTACAACCGCACGAAACACCATATATTTT.

V gene TRBV6-6 combines with J gene TRBJ1-1; no reliable D call. Germline V gene lookup returns CDR1 MNHNY and CDR2 SVGAGI (reference sequence). This CDR3 is built from 13 residues. The V end was cut by 0 bases, the J end by 2 bases, with 4 bases between. The CDR3 DNA follows: TGTGCCAGCAGTTACTCGAGAAACACTGAAGCTTTCTTT. It specifies CASSYSRNTEAFF.

The CDR3 sequence is CASRKGGVTHTQYF. CDR3 DNA: TGTGCCAGCAGGAAGGGGGGGGTCACTCATACGCAGTATTTT. The chain carries TRBV28 and TRBJ2-3, with D possibly matching TRBD2 (7 bases). V lost 6 bases to trimming and J lost 7 bases, with 17 bases between them. Germline values: CDR1 MDHEN, CDR2 SYDVKM. There are 14 residues in the CDR3.